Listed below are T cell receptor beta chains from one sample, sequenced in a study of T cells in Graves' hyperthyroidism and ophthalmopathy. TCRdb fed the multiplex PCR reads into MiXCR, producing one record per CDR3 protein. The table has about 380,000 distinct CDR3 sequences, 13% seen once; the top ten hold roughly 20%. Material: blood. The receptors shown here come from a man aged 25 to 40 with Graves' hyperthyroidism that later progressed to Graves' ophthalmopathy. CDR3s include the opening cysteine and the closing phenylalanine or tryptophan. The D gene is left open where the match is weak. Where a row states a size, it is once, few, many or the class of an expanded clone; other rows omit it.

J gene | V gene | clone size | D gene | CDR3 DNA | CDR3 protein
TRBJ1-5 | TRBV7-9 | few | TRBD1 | TGTGCCAGCAGCTTATCTCAGGGGGCAGAACAGCCCCAGCATTTT | CASSLSQGAEQPQHF
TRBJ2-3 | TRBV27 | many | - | TGTGCCAGCAGTTTTGCTAACCCCACCACAGATACGCAGTATTTT | CASSFANPTTDTQYF
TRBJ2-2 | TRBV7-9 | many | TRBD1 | TGTGCCAGCAGCACCCAACAGGGGGCGAACACCGGGGAGCTGTTTTTT | CASSTQQGANTGELFF
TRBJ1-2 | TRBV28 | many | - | TGTGCCAGCAACTTAGGAGGGACTGGGCCTTATGGCTACACCTTC | CASNLGGTGPYGYTF
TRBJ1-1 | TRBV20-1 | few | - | TGCAGTGCAACAGGGCCCTACACTGAAGCTTTCTTT | CSATGPYTEAFF
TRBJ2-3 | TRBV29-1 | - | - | TGCAGCGTTGAAGATAAAGGGGGGGGACCAGATACGCAGTATTTT | CSVEDKGGGPDTQYF
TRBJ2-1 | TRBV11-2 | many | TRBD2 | TGTGCCAGCAGCAACTTAGCGGGGGGGCCGTACAATGAGCAGTTCTTC | CASSNLAGGPYNEQFF
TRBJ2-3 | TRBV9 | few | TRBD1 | TGTGCCAGCAGCTCTAAGACAGGGTATATTGGCACAGATACGCAGTATTTT | CASSSKTGYIGTDTQYF
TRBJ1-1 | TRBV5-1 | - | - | TGCGCCACCCGAAGTGAGGGGCTAGGGACTGAAGCTTTCTTT | CATRSEGLGTEAFF
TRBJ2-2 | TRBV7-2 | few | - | TGTGCCAGCAGCTCTGGTCCGGCAGGGTCCGGGGAGCTGTTTTTT | CASSSGPAGSGELFF
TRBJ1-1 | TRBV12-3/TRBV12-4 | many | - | TGTGCCAGCAGTGGACAGCTGAACACTGAAGCTTTCTTT | CASSGQLNTEAFF
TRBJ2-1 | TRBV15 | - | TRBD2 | TGTGCCACCAGCAGAGAGCCTGGGACTAGCGGGGGCCACTCCTACAATGAGCAGTTCTTC | CATSREPGTSGGHSYNEQFF
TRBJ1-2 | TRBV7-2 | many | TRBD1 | TGTGCCAGCAGCCGCGGTGGGTCGGACAGGGTTCTTGGCTACACCTTC | CASSRGGSDRVLGYTF
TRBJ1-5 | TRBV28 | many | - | TGTGCCAGCAGTTTTGTTTCAGGAGGCAATCAGCCCCAGCATTTT | CASSFVSGGNQPQHF
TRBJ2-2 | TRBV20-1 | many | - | TGCAGTGCTATCCGGGGGGCGAATACCGGGGAGCTGTTTTTT | CSAIRGANTGELFF
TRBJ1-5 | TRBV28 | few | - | TGTGCCAGCAGTTTAGTACAAGCTAATCAGCCCCAGCATTTT | CASSLVQANQPQHF
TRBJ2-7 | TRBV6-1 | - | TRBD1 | TGTGCCAGCAGCCGCGGACAGGGTACATGGTACGAGCAGTACTTC | CASSRGQGTWYEQYF
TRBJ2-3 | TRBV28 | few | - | TGTGCCAGCAGCCCCGACAGGCCCACAGATACGCAGTATTTT | CASSPDRPTDTQYF
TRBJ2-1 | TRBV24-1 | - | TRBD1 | TGTGCCACATCCTCCCGGGACAGCTTCCATGAGCAGTTCTTC | CATSSRDSFHEQFF
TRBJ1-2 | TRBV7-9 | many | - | TGTGCCAGCAGCCCACCCGCCCACCATGCCTATGGCTACACCTTC | CASSPPAHHAYGYTF
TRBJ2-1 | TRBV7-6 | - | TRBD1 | TGTGCCAGCAGCTCCGGGACAGAGTTTTACAATGAGCAGTTCTTC | CASSSGTEFYNEQFF